This T cell receptor beta chain emerged from a study of cytomegalovirus exposure and HLA in healthy donors. Background on the study: Previous work identified roughly 120 million unique TCR beta sequences from 150 million to 200 million T cells.

Whole-study results and caveats: V- and J-gene trimming of TCR beta was linked (in a later analysis) to a missense DCLRE1C variant. When presence/absence was analysed, sequencing depth was taken to be roughly uniform across donors.

From germline, CDR1 is SNHLY and CDR2 FYNNEI. The CDR3 spans 14 residues. V was pared by 6 bases and J by 4 bases, with 6 bases of the junction left unmatched. To note about this clone: The antigen is unknown.

The primer mix had 60 Vbeta and 13 Jbeta primers. Repertoires were generated with immunoSEQ multiplex PCR, while TCRdb's copy carries only in-frame clones and drops some. The data hold 270,000 or so clones, with 92% observed a single time. V gene TRBV2 combines with J gene TRBJ1-1; TRBD1 aligns across 9 bases. The TCR was taken from a girl aged 2 to 10 in good health and CMV-seronegative. The sample was PBMCs. CDR3 in amino acids: CASRDGQGPTEAFF. The CDR3 DNA reads TGTGCCAGCAGAGACGGACAGGGGCCCACTGAAGCTTTCTTT.